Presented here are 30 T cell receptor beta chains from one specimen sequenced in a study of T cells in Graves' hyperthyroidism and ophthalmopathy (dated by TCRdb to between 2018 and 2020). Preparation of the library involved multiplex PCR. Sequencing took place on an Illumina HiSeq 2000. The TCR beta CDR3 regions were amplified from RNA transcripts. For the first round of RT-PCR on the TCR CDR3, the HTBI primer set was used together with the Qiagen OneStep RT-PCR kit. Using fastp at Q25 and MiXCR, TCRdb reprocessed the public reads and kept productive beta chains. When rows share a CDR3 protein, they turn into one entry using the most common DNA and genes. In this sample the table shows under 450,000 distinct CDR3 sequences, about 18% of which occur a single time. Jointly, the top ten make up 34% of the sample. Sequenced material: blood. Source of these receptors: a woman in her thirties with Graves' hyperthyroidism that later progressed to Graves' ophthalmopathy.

This chain's CDR3 is CASSYSLGTDYPYEQYF. CDR3 nucleotides: TGTGCCAGCAGTTACTCGCTGGGGACGGACTACCCCTACGAGCAGTACTTC. This sequence joins TRBV6-5 and TRBJ2-7; D is perhaps TRBD2 (6 bases). Germline CDR1 MNHEY, CDR2 SVGAGI. Trimming removed 0 bases at V and 2 bases at J, with 17 bases between. The CDR3 loop spans 17 amino acids.

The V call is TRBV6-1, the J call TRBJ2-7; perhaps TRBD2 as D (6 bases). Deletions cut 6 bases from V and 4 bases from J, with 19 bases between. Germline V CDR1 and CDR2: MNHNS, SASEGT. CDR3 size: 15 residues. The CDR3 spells CASSPHSGDLYEQYF. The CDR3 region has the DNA TGTGCCAGCAGCCCCCACTCGGGAGATTTATACGAGCAGTACTTC.

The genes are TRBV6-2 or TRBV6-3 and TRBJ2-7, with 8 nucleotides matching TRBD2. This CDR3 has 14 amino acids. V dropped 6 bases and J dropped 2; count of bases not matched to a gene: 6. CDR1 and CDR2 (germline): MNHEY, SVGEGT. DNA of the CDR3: TGTGCCAGCAGCTTTAACGGGAGGGCCTACGAGCAGTACTTC. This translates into CASSFNGRAYEQYF.

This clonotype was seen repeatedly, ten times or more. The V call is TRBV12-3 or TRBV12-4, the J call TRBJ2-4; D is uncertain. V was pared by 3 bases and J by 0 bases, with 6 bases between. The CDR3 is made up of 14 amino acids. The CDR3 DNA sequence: TGTGCCAGCAGTTTTGCCCCAGCCAAAAACATTCAGTACTTC. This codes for CASSFAPAKNIQYF.

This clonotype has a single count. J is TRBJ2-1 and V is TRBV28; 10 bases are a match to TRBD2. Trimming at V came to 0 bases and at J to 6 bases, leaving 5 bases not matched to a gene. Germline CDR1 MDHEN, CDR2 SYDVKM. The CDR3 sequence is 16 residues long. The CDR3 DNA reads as TGTGCCAGCAGTTTATGGGCTAGCGGGGGCCTCAATGAGCAGTTCTTC. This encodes CASSLWASGGLNEQFF.

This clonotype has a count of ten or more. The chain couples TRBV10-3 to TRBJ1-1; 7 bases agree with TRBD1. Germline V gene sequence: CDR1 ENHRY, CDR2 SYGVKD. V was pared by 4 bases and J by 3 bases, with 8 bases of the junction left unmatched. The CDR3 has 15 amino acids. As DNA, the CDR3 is TGTGCCATCAGTGCGACAGGGCGGCAGGACACTGAAGCTTTCTTT. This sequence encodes CAISATGRQDTEAFF.

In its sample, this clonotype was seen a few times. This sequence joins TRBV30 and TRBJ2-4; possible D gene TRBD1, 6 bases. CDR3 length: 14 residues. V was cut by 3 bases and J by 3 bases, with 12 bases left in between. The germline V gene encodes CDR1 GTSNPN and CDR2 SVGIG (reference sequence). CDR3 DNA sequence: TGTGCCTGGAGGGACAGCCAGGTCAAAAACATTCAGTACTTC. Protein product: CAWRDSQVKNIQYF.

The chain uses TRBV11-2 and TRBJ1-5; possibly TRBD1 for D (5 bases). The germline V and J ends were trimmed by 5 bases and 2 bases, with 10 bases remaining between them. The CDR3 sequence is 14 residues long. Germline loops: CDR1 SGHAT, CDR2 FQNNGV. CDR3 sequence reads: CASSPDSGNQPQHF. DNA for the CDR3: TGTGCCAGCAGCCCCGACAGTGGCAATCAGCCCCAGCATTTT.

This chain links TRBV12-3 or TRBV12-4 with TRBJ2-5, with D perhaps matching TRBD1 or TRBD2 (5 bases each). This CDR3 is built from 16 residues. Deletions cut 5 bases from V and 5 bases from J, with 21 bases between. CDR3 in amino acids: CASSLYRDGGLETQYF. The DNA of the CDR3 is TGTGCCAGCAGTCTGTACCGGGACGGAGGCCTCGAGACCCAGTACTTC.

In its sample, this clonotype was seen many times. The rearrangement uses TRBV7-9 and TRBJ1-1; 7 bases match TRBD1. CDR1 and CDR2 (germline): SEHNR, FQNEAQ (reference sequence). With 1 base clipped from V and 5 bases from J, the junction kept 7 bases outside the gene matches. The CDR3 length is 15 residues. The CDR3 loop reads CASSLGTGPWTEAFF. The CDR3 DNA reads TGTGCCAGCAGCTTAGGGACAGGCCCATGGACTGAAGCTTTCTTT. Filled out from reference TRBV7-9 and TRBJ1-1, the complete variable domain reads DTGVSQNPRHKITKRGQNVTFRCDPISEHNRLYWYRQTLGQGPEFLTYFQNEAQLEKSRLLSDRFSAERPKGSFSTLEIQRTEQGDSAMYLCASSLGTGPWTEAFFGQGTRLTVV.

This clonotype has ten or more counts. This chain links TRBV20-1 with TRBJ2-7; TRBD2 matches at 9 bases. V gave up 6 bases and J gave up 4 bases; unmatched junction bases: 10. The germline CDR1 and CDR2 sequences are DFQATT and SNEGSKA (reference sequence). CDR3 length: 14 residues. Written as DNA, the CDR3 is TGCAGTGCAGTCCATAGCGGGGGTCGATACGAGCAGTACTTC. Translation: CSAVHSGGRYEQYF.

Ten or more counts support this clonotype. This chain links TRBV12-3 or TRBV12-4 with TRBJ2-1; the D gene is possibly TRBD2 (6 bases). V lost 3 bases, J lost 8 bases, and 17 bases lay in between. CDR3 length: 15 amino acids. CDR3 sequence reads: CASSFNGGRDYEQFF. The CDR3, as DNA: TGTGCCAGCAGTTTTAATGGTGGCAGGGACTATGAGCAGTTCTTC.

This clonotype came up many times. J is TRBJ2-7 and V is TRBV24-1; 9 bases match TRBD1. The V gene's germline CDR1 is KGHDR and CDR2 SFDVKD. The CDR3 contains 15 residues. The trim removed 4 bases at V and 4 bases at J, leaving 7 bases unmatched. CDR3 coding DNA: TGTGCCACCAGTGAATCCGGGACAGGGAAGTACGAGCAGTACTTC. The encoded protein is CATSESGTGKYEQYF.

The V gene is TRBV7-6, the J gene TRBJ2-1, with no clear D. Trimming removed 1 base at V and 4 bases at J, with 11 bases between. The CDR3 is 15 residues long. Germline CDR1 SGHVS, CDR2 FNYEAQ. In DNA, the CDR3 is TGTGCCAGCAGCTTAGGATTCGGTGAATACAATGAGCAGTTCTTC. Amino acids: CASSLGFGEYNEQFF.

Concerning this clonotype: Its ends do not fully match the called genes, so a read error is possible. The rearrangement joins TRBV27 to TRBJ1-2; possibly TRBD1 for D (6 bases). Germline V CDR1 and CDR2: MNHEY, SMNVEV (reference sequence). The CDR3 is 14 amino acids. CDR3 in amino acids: CASSLDSTNCGYTF. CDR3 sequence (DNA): TGTGCCAGCAGTTTGGACAGTACTAACTGTGGCTACACCTTC.

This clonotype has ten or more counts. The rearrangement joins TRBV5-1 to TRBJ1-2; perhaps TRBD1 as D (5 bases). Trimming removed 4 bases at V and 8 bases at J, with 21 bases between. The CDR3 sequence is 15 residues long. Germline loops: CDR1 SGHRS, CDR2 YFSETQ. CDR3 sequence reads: CASSPLETDSRGYTF. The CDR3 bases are TGCGCCAGCAGCCCCCTTGAGACAGATTCGCGGGGCTACACCTTC. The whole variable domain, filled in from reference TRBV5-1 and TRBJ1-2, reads KAGVTQTPRYLIKTRGQQVTLSCSPISGHRSVSWYQQTPGQGLQFLFEYFSETQRNKGNFPGRFSGRQFSNSRSEMNVSTLELGDSALYLCASSPLETDSRGYTFGSGTRLTVV.

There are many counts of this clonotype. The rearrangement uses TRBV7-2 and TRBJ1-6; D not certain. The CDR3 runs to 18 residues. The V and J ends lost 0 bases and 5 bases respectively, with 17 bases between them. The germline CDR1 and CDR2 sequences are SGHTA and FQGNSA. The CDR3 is CASSLARTDLSHNSPLHF. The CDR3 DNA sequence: TGTGCCAGCAGCTTAGCCCGGACGGACCTATCTCATAATTCACCCCTCCACTTT.

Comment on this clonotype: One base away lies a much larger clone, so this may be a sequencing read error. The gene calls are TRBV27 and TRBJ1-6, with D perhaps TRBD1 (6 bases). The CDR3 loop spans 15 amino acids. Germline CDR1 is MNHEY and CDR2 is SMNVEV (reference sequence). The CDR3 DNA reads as TGTGTCAGCAGTTATGACAGGCCAAATAATTCACCCCTCCACTTT. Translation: CVSSYDRPNNSPLHF.

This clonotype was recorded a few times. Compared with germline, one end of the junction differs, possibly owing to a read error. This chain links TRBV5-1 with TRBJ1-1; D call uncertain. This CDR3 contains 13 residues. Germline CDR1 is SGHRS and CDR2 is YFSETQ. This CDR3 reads CASGLDVNTEAFF. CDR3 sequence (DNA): TGCGCCAGCGGCTTGGATGTGAACACTGAAGCTTTCTTT.

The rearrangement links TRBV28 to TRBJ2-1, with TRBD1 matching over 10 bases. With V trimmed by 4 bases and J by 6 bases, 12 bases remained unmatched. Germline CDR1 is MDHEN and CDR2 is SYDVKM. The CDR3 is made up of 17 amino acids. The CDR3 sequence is CASSWAPRTGGRNEQFF. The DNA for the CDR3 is TGTGCCAGCAGTTGGGCGCCCCGGACAGGGGGTCGCAATGAGCAGTTCTTC. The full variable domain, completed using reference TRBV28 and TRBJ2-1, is DVKVTQSSRYLVKRTGEKVFLECVQDMDHENMFWYRQDPGLGLRLIYFSYDVKMKEKGDIPEGYSVSREKKERFSLILESASTNQTSMYLCASSWAPRTGGRNEQFFGPGTRLTVL.

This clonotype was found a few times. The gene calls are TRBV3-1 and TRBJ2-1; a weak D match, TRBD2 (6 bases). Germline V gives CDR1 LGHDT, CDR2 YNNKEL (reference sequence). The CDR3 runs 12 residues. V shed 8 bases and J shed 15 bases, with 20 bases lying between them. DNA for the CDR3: TGTGCCAGCTCGGCGTCGGGAGTCCGGAGGTTCTTC. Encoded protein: CASSASGVRRFF.

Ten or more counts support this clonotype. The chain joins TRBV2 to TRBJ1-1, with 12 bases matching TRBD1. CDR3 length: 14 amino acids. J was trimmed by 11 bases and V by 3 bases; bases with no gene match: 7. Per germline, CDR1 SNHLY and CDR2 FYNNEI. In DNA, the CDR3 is TGTGCCAGCAGTGAGAGAGGGACAGGGGGCTTGGCTTTCTTT. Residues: CASSERGTGGLAFF.

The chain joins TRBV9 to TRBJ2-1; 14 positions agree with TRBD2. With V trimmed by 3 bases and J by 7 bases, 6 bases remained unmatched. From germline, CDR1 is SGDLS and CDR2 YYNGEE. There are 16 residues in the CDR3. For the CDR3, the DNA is TGTGCCAGCAGCGCAGCGGGACTAGCGGGAGAAAATGAGCAGTTCTTC. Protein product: CASSAAGLAGENEQFF. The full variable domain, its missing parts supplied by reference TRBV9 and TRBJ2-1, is DSGVTQTPKHLITATGQRVTLRCSPRSGDLSVYWYQQSLDQGLQFLIQYYNGEERAKGNILERFSAQQFPDLHSELNLSSLELGDSALYFCASSAAGLAGENEQFFGPGTRLTVL.

DNA of the CDR3: TGTGCCAGTAGTATACTCTCTGGCTATCGCAGGAATGAGCAGTTCTTC. This encodes CASSILSGYRRNEQFF. The chain couples TRBV19 to TRBJ2-1; D remains unclear. The CDR3 totals 16 residues. V dropped 2 bases and J dropped 7 bases, with 18 bases sitting between them. Germline assignment: CDR1 LNHDA and CDR2 SQIVND (reference sequence).

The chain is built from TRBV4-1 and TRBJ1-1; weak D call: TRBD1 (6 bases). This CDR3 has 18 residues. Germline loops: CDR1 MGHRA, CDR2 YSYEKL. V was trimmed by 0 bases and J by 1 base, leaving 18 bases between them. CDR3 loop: CASSQETLGRGGNTEAFF. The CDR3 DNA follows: TGCGCCAGCAGCCAAGAAACACTTGGGAGGGGGGGGAACACTGAAGCTTTCTTT.

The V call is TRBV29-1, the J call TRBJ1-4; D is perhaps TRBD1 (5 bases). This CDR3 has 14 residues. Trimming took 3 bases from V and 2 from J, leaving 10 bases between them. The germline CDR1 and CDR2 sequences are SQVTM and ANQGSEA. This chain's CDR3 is CSVEVEGTNEKLFF. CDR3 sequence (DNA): TGCAGCGTTGAGGTCGAGGGGACTAATGAAAAACTGTTTTTT.

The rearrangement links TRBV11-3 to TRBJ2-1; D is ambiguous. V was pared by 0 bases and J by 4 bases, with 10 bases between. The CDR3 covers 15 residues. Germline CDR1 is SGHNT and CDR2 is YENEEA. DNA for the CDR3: TGTGCCAGCAGCTTAGAAGGGCCTGGTTACAATGAGCAGTTCTTC. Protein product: CASSLEGPGYNEQFF. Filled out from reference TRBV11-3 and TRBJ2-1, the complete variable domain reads EAGVVQSPRYKIIEKKQPVAFWCNPISGHNTLYWYLQNLGQGPELLIRYENEEAVDDSQLPKDRFSAERLKGVDSTLKIQPAELGDSAVYLCASSLEGPGYNEQFFGPGTRLTVL.

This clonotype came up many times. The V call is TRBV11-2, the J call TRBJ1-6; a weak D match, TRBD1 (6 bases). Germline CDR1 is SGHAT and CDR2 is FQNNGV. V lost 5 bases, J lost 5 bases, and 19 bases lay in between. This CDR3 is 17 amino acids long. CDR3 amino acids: CASSPTGTRFNNSPLHF. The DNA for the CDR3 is TGTGCCAGCAGCCCCACCGGGACAAGATTTAATAATTCACCCCTCCACTTT.

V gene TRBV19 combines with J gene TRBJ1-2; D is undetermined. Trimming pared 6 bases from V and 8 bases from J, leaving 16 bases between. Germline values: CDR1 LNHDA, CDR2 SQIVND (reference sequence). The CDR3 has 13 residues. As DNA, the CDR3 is TGTGCCAGTAGAAACAACGACGGGAGGGGCTACACCTTC. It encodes CASRNNDGRGYTF.

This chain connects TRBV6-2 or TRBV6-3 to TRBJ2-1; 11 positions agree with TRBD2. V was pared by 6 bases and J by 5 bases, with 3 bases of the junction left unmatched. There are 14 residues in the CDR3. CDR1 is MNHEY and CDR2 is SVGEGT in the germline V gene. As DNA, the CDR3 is TGTGCCAGCAGAGTGACTAGCGGGAACAATGAGCAGTTCTTC. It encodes CASRVTSGNNEQFF.